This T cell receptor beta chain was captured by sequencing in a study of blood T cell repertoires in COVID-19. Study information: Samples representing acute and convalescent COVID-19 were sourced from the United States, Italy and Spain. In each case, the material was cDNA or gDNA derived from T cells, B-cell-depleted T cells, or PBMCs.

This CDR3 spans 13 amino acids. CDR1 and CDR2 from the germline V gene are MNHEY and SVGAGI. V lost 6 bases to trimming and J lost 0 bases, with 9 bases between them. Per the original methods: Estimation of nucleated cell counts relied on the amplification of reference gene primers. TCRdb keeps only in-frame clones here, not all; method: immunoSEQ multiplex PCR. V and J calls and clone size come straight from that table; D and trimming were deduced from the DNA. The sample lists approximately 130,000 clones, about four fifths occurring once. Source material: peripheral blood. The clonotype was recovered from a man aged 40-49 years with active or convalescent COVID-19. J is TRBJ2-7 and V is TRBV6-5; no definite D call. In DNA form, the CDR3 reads TGTGCCAGCAGGCGGAGCCTCTCCTACGAGCAGTACTTC. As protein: CASRRSLSYEQYF.